The next 9 T cell receptor beta chains were all read from a single sample in a study of T cells in Graves' hyperthyroidism and ophthalmopathy. Amplified TCR beta CDR3 regions came from RNA transcripts. The HTBI primer set served for first-round RT-PCR of the TCR CDR3. TCRdb re-called the multiplex PCR reads through MiXCR, storing one row per CDR3 protein. Among hundreds of thousands of distinct CDR3 sequences listed, roughly 17% were seen once. Sequenced input: blood. These receptors came from a woman in her 30s with Graves' hyperthyroidism.

This clonotype occurred many times. The V call is TRBV10-3, the J call TRBJ2-7; the D is unclear. The CDR3 sequence is 15 residues long. The V end was cut by 0 bases, the J end by 2 bases, with 11 bases between. Germline CDR1 reads ENHRY; CDR2 reads SYGVKD. DNA for the CDR3: TGTGCCATCAGTGAGTCCGTAGTAGAGGCCTACGAGCAGTACTTC. Encoded protein: CAISESVVEAYEQYF.

In this sample, this clonotype turned up many times. The chain couples TRBV7-2 to TRBJ2-1, with TRBD2 matching 10 bases. Germline loops: CDR1 SGHTA, CDR2 FQGNSA. The CDR3 loop spans 16 amino acids. V lost 3 bases, J lost 2 bases, and 4 bases stayed unmatched. The CDR3 DNA reads TGTGCCAGCAGCTTCCCGGGACTAGCGACCTACAATGAGCAGTTCTTC. This gives the protein CASSFPGLATYNEQFF.

Regarding this clonotype: An end of the junction differs from the germline gene, which may be a read error. The V and J genes are TRBV20-1 and TRBJ1-6; D unresolved. Germline V gene lookup returns CDR1 DFQATT and CDR2 SNEGSKA (reference sequence). The CDR3 runs 15 residues. The CDR3 loop reads CSARVESNTNSPVHF. Here the CDR3 DNA reads TGCAGTGCTAGAGTCGAAAGTAATACGAATTCACCCGTCCACTTT.

This clonotype came up many times. J is TRBJ2-7 and V is TRBV7-3; 7 nucleotides line up with TRBD2. V dropped 1 base and J dropped 2; count of bases not matched to a gene: 5. Germline lookup yields CDR1 SGHTA and CDR2 FQGTGA. The CDR3 covers 15 residues. The CDR3 nucleotides are TGTGCCAGCAGCTTAATGGCGGGAGATGCCTACGAGCAGTACTTC. It specifies CASSLMAGDAYEQYF.

J is TRBJ2-5 and V is TRBV20-1; 7 nucleotides align to TRBD2. The CDR3 consists of 14 residues. Trimming took 2 bases from V and 5 from J; bases not matched to a gene: 8. The germline gives CDR1 DFQATT, CDR2 SNEGSKA (reference sequence). The CDR3 nucleotides read TGCAGTGCTAGACCAGCGGGAAGGAGGGAGACCCAGTACTTC. Residues: CSARPAGRRETQYF.

In its sample, this clonotype was seen a few times. This sequence joins TRBV18 and TRBJ2-3; D may be TRBD1 or TRBD2 (5 bases each). The CDR3 is 14 residues long. Trimming removed 4 bases at V and 3 bases at J, with 11 bases between. In germline, CDR1 is KGHSH, CDR2 LQKENI. The CDR3 bases are TGTGCCAGCTCACGAGGGGCGGAGACAGATACGCAGTATTTT. Translated: CASSRGAETDTQYF.

V gene TRBV5-5 combines with J gene TRBJ2-7, with 12 nucleotides matching TRBD2. The V and J ends lost 2 bases and 3 bases, in that order; junction bases with no gene match: 6. The CDR3 runs to 16 residues. Germline V CDR1 and CDR2: SGHKS, YYEKEE (reference sequence). DNA of the CDR3: TGTGCCAGCAGCTTCGGAGGACTAGCGGGACTCTACGAGCAGTACTTC. As protein: CASSFGGLAGLYEQYF.

V is TRBV10-3 and J is TRBJ2-1; 8 bases match TRBD1. This CDR3 is 14 amino acids long. V was pared by 7 bases and J by 6 bases, with 8 bases of the junction left unmatched. Germline CDR1 reads ENHRY; CDR2 reads SYGVKD. The CDR3 protein is CAIMTTGDLNEQFF. In nucleotides, the CDR3 is TGTGCCATCATGACGACAGGGGATCTCAATGAGCAGTTCTTC.

Concerning this clonotype: A junction boundary mismatches the germline segment, possibly from a read error. The chain joins TRBV7-9 to TRBJ2-7; 7 nucleotides align to TRBD1. Per germline, CDR1 SEHNR and CDR2 FQNEAQ (reference sequence). The CDR3 runs to 15 residues. The CDR3 region is CASSLKQGSIYGQYF. The CDR3 bases are TGTGCCAGCAGCTTGAAACAGGGGTCTATCTACGGGCAGTACTTC.